This T cell receptor (beta chain) was identified in a study of OX40 agonist ivuxolimab in advanced cancers. Findings of the study overall: Mean expanded clone counts were higher in CD8+ than CD4+ T cells.

CDR1 and CDR2 (germline): SGHRS, YFSETQ. The V gene lost 3 bases and the J gene lost 1 base, with 6 bases spanning the gap. The CDR3 contains 13 residues. Only in-frame clones appear in the TCRdb table, and some are missing; sequencing was by immunoSEQ multiplex PCR. This table has about 77,000 clones, nearly 90% appearing once. With respect to this clone: What it recognizes is unknown.

The receptor was isolated from an adult with an advanced solid tumor such as melanoma, head and neck, liver or kidney cancer. V and J are TRBV5-1 and TRBJ2-3; D remains ambiguous. The sequenced sample was CD4+ or CD8+ T cells sorted from blood, obtained in a trial of the OX40 agonist ivuxolimab. CDR3 protein: CASSSPGTDTQYF. The CDR3 DNA reads TGCGCCAGCAGCTCCCCCGGCACAGATACGCAGTATTTT.